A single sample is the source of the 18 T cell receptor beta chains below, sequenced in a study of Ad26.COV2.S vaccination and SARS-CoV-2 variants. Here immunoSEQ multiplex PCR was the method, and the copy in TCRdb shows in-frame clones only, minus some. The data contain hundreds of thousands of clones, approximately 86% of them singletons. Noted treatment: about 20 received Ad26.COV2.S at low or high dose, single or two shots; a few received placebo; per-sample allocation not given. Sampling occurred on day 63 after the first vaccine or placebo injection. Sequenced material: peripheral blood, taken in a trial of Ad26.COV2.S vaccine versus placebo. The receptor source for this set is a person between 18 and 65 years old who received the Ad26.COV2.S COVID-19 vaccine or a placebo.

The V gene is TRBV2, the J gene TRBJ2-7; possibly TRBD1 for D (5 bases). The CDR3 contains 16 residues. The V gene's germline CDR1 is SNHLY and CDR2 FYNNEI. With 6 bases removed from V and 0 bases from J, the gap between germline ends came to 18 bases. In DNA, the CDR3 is TGTGCCAGCAGCGGATTACTCTCGACAGTCTCCTACGAGCAGTACTTC. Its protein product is CASSGLLSTVSYEQYF.

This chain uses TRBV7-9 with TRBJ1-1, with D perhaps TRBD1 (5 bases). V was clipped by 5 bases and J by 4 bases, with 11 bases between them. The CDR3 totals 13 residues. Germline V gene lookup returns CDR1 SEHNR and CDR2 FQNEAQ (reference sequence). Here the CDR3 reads CASSISGLTEAFF. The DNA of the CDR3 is TGTGCCAGCAGCATATCAGGGCTCACTGAAGCTTTCTTT.

CDR3 amino acids: CASSGQGPYNEQFF. The DNA for the CDR3 is TGTGCCAGCAGTGGACAGGGCCCCTACAATGAGCAGTTCTTC. The rearrangement links TRBV2 to TRBJ2-1; TRBD1 aligns across 7 bases. The CDR3 has 14 residues. The V and J ends lost 4 bases and 2 bases, in that order; junction bases with no gene match: 2. The germline V gene encodes CDR1 SNHLY and CDR2 FYNNEI.

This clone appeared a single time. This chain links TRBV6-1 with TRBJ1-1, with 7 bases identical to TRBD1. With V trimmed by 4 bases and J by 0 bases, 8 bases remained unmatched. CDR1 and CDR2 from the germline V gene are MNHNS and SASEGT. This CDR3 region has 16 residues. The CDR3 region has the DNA TGTGCCAGCAGTGTGGGGACAGACCTCATGAACACTGAAGCTTTCTTT. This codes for CASSVGTDLMNTEAFF.

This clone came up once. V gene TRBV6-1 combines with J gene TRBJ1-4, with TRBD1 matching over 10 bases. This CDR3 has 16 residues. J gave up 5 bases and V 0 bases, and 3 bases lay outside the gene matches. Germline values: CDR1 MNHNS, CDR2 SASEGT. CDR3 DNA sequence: TGTGCCAGCAGTGAAGCGATGGGACAGGGGAATGAAAAACTGTTTTTT. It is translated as CASSEAMGQGNEKLFF.

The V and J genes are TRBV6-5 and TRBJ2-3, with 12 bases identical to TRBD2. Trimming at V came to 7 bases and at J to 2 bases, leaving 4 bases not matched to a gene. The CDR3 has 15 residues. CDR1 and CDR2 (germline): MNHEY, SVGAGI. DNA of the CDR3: TGTGCCAGCACCACTAGCGGGGGGATCACAGATACGCAGTATTTT. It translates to CASTTSGGITDTQYF.

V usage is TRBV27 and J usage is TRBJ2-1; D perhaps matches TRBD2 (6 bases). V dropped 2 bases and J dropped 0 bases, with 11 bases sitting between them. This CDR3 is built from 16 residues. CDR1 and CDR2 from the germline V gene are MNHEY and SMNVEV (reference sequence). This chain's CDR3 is CASSLRAGSSYNEQFF. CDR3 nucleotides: TGTGCCAGCAGTTTACGCGCGGGGAGCTCCTACAATGAGCAGTTCTTC.

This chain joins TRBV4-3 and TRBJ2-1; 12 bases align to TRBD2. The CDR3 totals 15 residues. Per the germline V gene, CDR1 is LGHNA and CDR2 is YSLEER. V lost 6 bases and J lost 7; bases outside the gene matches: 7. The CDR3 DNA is TGCGCCAGCAGTCTACTAGCGGGGGGTAGGAATGAGCAGTTCTTC. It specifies CASSLLAGGRNEQFF.

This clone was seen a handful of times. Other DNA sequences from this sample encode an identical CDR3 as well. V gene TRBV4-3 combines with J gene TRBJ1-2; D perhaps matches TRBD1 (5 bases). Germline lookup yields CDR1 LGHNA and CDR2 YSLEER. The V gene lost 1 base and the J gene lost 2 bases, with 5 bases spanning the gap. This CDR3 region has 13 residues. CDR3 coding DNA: TGCGCCAGCAGCCAAGCAGGGAACTATGGCTACACCTTC. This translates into CASSQAGNYGYTF.

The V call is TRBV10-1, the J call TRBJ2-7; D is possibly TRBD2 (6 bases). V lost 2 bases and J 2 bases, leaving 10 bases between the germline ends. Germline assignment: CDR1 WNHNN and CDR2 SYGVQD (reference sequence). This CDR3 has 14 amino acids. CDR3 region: CASSEDGEAYEQYF. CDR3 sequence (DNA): TGCGCCAGCAGTGAGGATGGGGAGGCCTACGAGCAGTACTTC.

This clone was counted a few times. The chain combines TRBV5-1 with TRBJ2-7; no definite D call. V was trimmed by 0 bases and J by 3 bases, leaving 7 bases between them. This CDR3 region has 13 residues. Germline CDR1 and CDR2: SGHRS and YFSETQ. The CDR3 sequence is CASSLGGYYEQYF. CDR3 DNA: TGCGCCAGCAGCTTGGGAGGTTACTACGAGCAGTACTTC.

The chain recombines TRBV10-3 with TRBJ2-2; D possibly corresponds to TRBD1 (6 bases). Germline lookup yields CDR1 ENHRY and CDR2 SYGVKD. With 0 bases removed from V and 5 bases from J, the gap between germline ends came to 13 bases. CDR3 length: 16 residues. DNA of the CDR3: TGTGCCATCAGTGAGTCGCTGGCAGGGGATACCGGGGAGCTGTTTTTT. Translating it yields CAISESLAGDTGELFF.

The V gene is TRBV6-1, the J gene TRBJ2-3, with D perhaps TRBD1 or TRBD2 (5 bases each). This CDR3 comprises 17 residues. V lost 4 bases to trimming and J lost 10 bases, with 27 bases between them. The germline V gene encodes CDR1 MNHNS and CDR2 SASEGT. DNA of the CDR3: TGTGCCAGCAGTGGTGATGGTGCGGTCGGTGGAGTGGGGGCGCAGTATTTT. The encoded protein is CASSGDGAVGGVGAQYF.

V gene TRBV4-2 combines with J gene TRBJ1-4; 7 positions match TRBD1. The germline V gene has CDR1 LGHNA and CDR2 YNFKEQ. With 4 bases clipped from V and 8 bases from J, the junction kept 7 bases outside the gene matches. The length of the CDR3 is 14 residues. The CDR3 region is CASSLGTAGEKLFF. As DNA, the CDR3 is TGTGCCAGCAGCCTCGGGACAGCAGGGGAAAAACTGTTTTTT.

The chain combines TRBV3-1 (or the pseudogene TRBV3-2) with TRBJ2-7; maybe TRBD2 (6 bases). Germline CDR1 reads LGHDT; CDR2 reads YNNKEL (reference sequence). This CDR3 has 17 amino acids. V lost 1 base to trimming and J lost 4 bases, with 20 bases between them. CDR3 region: CASSQVAEPEVEYEQYF. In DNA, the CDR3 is TGTGCCAGCAGCCAAGTAGCGGAACCGGAGGTGGAGTACGAGCAGTACTTC.

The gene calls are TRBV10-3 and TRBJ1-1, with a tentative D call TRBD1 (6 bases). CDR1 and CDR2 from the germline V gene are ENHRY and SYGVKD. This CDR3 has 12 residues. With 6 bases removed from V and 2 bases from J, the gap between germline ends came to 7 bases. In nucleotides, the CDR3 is TGTGCCATCAGCAGGGGAAACACTGAAGCTTTCTTT. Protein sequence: CAISRGNTEAFF.

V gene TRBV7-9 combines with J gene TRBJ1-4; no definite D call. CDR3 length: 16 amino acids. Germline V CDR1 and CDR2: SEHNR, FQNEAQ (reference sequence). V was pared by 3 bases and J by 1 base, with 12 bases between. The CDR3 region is CASSLGLRGTNEKLFF. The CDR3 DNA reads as TGTGCCAGCAGCTTGGGCCTCCGAGGAACTAATGAAAAACTGTTTTTT.

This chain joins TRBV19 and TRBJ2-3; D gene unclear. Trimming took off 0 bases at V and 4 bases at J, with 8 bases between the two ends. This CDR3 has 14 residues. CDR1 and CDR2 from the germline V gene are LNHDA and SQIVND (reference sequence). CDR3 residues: CASSIESLSDTQYF. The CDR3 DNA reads TGTGCCAGTAGTATAGAATCACTTTCAGATACGCAGTATTTT.